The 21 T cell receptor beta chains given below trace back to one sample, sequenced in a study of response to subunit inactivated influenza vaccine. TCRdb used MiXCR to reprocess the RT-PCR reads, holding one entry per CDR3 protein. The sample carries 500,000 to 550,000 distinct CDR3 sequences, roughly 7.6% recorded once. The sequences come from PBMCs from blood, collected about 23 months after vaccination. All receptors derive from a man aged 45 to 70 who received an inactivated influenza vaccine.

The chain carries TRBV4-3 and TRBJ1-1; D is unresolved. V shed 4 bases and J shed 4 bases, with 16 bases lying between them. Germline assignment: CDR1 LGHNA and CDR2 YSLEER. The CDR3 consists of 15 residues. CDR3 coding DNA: TGCGCCAGCAGCCTTATCAAACGCGGTATCACTGAAGCTTTCTTT. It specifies CASSLIKRGITEAFF.

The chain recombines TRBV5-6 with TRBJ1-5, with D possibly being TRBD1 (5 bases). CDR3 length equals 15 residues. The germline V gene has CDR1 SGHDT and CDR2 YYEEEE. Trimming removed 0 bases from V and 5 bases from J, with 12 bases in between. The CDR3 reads CASSLGSVGDQPQHF. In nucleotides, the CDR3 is TGTGCCAGCAGCTTGGGGTCGGTAGGGGATCAGCCCCAGCATTTT. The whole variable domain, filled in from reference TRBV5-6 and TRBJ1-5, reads DAGVTQSPTHLIKTRGQQVTLRCSPKSGHDTVSWYQQALGQGPQFIFQYYEEEERQRGNFPDRFSGHQFPNYSSELNVNALLLGDSALYLCASSLGSVGDQPQHFGDGTRLSIL.

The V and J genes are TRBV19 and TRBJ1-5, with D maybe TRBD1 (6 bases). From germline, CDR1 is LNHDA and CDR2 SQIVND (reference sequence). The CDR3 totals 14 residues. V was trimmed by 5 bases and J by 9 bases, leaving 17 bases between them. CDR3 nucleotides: TGTGCCAGTAGTCTAGGGACACTGGCTCGGCCCCAGCATTTT. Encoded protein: CASSLGTLARPQHF.

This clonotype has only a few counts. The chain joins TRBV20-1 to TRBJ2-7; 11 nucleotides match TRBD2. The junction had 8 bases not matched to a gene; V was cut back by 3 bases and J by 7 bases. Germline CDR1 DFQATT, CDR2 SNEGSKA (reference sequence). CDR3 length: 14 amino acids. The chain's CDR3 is CSASSTSGDGEQYF. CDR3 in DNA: TGCAGTGCTAGTTCGACTAGCGGGGATGGGGAGCAGTACTTC.

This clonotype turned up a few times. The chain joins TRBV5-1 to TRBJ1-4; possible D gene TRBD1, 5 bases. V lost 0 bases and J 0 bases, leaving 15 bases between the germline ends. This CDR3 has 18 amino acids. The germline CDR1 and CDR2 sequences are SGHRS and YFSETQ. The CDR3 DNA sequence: TGCGCCAGCAGCTTGGCCCCCGGGGGACCTACAACTAATGAAAAACTGTTTTTT. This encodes CASSLAPGGPTTNEKLFF.

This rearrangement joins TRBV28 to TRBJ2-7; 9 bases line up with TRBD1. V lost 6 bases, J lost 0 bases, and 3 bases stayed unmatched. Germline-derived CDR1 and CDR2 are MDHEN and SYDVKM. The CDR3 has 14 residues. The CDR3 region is CASRDRGRSYEQYF. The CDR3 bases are TGTGCCAGCAGGGACAGGGGCCGCTCCTACGAGCAGTACTTC.

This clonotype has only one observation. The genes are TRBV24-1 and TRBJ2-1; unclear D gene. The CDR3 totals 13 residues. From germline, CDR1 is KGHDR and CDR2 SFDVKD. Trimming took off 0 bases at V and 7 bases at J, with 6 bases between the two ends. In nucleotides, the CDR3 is TGTGCCACCAGTGATTTGCACGAGAATGAGCAGTTCTTC. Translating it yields CATSDLHENEQFF.

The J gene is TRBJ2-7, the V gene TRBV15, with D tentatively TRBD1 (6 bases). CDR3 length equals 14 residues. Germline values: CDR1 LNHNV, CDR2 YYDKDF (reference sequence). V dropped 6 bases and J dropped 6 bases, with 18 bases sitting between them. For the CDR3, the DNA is TGTGCCACCAGTCCAGGGGATCGGGATAGCGAGCAGTACTTC. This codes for CATSPGDRDSEQYF.

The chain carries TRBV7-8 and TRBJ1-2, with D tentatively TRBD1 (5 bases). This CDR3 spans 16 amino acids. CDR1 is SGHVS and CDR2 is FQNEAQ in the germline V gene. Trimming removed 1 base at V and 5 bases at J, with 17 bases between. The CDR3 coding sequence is TGTGCCAGCAGCTTAGTTCGGATGACAGCTCAATATGGCTACACCTTC. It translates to CASSLVRMTAQYGYTF.

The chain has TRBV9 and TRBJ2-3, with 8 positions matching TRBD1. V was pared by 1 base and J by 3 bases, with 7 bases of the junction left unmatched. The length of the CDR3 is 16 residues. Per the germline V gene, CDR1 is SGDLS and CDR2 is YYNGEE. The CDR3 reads CASSVWGTGGTDTQYF. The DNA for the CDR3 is TGTGCCAGCAGCGTATGGGGAACAGGGGGTACAGATACGCAGTATTTT.

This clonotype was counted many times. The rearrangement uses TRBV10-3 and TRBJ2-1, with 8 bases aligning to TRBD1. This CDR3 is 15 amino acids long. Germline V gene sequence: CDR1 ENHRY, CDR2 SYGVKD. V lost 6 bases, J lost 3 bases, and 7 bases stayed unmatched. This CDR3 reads CAIRPTGTGYNEQFF. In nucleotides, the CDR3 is TGTGCCATCAGACCTACCGGGACAGGCTACAATGAGCAGTTCTTC.

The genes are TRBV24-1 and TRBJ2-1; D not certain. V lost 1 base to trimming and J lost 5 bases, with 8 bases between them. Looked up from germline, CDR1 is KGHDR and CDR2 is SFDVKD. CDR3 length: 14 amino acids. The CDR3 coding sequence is TGTGCCACCAGTGATTTTTCGGGCAACAATGAGCAGTTCTTC. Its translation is CATSDFSGNNEQFF.

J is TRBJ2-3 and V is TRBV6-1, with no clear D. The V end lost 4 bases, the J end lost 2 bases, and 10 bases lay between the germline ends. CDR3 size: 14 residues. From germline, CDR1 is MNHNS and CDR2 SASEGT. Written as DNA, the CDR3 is TGTGCCAGCAGTGTCCGGGCCTACACAGATACGCAGTATTTT. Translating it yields CASSVRAYTDTQYF.

CDR3 in amino acids: CASRQGQGTYEQYF. The DNA of the CDR3 is TGCGCCAGCAGGCAAGGACAGGGCACCTACGAGCAGTACTTC. The chain employs TRBV5-1 and TRBJ2-7, with 8 nucleotides matching TRBD1. The germline V gene encodes CDR1 SGHRS and CDR2 YFSETQ. The CDR3 is 14 residues long. Trimming cost V 5 bases and J 2 bases; bases outside gene matches: 6.

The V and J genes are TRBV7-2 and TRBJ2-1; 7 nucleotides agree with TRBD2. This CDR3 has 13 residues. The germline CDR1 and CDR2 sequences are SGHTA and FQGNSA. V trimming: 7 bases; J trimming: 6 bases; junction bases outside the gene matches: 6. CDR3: CASNWGGANEQFF. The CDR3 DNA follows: TGTGCCAGCAATTGGGGAGGGGCCAATGAGCAGTTCTTC.

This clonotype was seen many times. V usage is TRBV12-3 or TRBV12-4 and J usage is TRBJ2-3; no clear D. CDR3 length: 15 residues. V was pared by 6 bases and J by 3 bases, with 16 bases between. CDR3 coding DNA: TGTGCCAGCAGGAGCCGGGTCCTGACGACAGATACGCAGTATTTT. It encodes CASRSRVLTTDTQYF.

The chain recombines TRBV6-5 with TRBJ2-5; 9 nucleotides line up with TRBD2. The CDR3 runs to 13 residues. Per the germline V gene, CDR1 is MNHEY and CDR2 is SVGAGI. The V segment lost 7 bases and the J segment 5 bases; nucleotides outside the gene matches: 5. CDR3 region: CASTWSGGETQYF. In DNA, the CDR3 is TGTGCCAGCACTTGGAGCGGGGGGGAGACCCAGTACTTC.

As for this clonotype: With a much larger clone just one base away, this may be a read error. The CDR3, as DNA: TGTGCCATCGGCGACACTAGCGCCGTGGGAGATACGCAGTATTTT. Amino acid sequence: CAIGDTSAVGDTQYF. The chain has TRBV10-3 and TRBJ2-3; 7 bases align to TRBD2. CDR1 is ENHRY and CDR2 is SYGVKD in the germline V gene. CDR3 size: 15 residues. Trimming took 8 bases from V and 5 from J; bases not matched to a gene: 13.

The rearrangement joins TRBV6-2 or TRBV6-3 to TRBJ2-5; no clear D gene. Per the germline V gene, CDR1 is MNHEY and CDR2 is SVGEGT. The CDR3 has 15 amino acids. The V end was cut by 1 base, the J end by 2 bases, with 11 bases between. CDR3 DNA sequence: TGTGCCAGCAGTTACTATAACTGGGCTCAAGAGACCCAGTACTTC. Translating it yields CASSYYNWAQETQYF.

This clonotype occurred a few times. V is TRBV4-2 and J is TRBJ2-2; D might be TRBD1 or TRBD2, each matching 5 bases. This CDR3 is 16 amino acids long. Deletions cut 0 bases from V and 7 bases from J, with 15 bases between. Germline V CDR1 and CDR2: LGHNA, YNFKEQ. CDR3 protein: CASSQDSGAGGGELFF. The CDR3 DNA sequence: TGTGCCAGCAGCCAAGATTCCGGGGCCGGAGGCGGGGAGCTGTTTTTT.

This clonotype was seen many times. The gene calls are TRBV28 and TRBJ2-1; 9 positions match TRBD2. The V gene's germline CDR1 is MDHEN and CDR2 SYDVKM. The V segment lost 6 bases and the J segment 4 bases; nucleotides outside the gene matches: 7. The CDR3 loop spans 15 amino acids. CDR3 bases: TGTGCCAGCAGCTTAAGTCTAGCGGGGTACAATGAGCAGTTCTTC. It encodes CASSLSLAGYNEQFF. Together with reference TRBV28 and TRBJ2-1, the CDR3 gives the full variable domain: DVKVTQSSRYLVKRTGEKVFLECVQDMDHENMFWYRQDPGLGLRLIYFSYDVKMKEKGDIPEGYSVSREKKERFSLILESASTNQTSMYLCASSLSLAGYNEQFFGPGTRLTVL.